The 16 T cell receptor beta chains below come from one sample, sequenced in a study of T cells in localized non-small cell lung cancer. The assay was immunoSEQ multiplex PCR, and TCRdb's table has in-frame clones only and misses some. Counted here are some 80,000 clones, approximately 84% occurring once; the ten biggest clones make up 2.8%. This specimen consisted of peripheral blood, obtained before any cancer treatment. These receptor sequences come from a man aged 40 to 70 with stage I lung adenocarcinoma.

The gene calls are TRBV28 and TRBJ1-5; D not certain. Trimming stripped 5 bases from V and 4 bases from J, with 9 bases between. There are 13 residues in the CDR3. The germline V gene has CDR1 MDHEN and CDR2 SYDVKM. The CDR3 sequence: CASSTTANQPQHF. DNA for the CDR3: TGTGCCAGCAGTACAACAGCGAATCAGCCCCAGCATTTT.

The rearrangement uses TRBV25-1 and TRBJ1-5; D gene unclear. Germline assignment: CDR1 MGHDK and CDR2 SYGVNS. V was shortened by 6 bases and J by 9 bases, with 12 bases between the two germline ends. The CDR3 has 12 amino acids. The CDR3 loop reads CASSAPGGPQHF. CDR3 sequence (DNA): TGTGCCAGCAGCGCGCCGGGAGGGCCCCAGCATTTT.

The V call is TRBV5-4, the J call TRBJ2-3, with 10 bases lining up with TRBD2. Germline CDR1 SGHNT, CDR2 YYREEE (reference sequence). V was clipped by 2 bases and J by 6 bases; unmatched bases: 6. The CDR3 length is 15 residues. CDR3 in amino acids: CASSFGLAGEDTQYF. The CDR3 DNA follows: TGTGCCAGCAGCTTTGGTCTAGCGGGAGAGGATACGCAGTATTTT.

This clone was recorded only once. The J gene is TRBJ1-4, the V gene TRBV7-9; the match to TRBD1 covers 8 bases. Germline V CDR1 and CDR2: SEHNR, FQNEAQ (reference sequence). Germline trimming cut 5 bases from V and 7 bases from J; bases unmatched to any gene: 9. This CDR3 has 15 amino acids. CDR3 protein: CASSPAGGLSEKLFF. The CDR3 region has the DNA TGTGCCAGCAGCCCTGCAGGGGGCTTAAGTGAAAAACTGTTTTTT.

The gene calls are TRBV6-5 and TRBJ2-5; possibly TRBD1 or TRBD2 for D (5 bases each). V was trimmed by 2 bases and J by 1 base, leaving 8 bases between them. The CDR3 is 14 amino acids. Per germline, CDR1 MNHEY and CDR2 SVGAGI. The CDR3 spells CASSYQGAQETQYF. The CDR3 DNA follows: TGTGCCAGCAGTTACCAGGGAGCCCAAGAGACCCAGTACTTC.

This clone was detected a few times. The gene calls are TRBV11-3 and TRBJ1-1, with a weak D call TRBD1 (6 bases). The ends were cut back, 5 bases at V and 7 bases at J, with 14 bases in the middle. This CDR3 is built from 13 residues. CDR1 and CDR2 from the germline V gene are SGHNT and YENEEA. The CDR3 DNA is TGTGCCAGCAGCAATACGAGGGGGGATGAAGCTTTCTTT. As protein: CASSNTRGDEAFF.

The sample holds a few counts of this clone. This CDR3 is CASSHQGPNSPLHF. CDR3 in DNA: TGCGCCAGCAGCCACCAGGGACCGAATTCACCCCTCCACTTT. The chain has TRBV4-1 and TRBJ1-6; maybe TRBD1 (5 bases). Trimming removed 3 bases from V and 7 bases from J, with 10 bases in between. The CDR3 sequence is 14 residues long. Germline loops: CDR1 MGHRA, CDR2 YSYEKL.

This clone occurred a few times. This chain joins TRBV7-9 and TRBJ1-1, with 7 bases lining up with TRBD1. Per germline, CDR1 SEHNR and CDR2 FQNEAQ (reference sequence). With V trimmed by 3 bases and J by 4 bases, 8 bases remained unmatched. The CDR3 spans 15 residues. This chain's CDR3 is CASSFTGVGGTEAFF. The CDR3 coding sequence is TGTGCCAGCAGCTTTACAGGGGTGGGTGGCACTGAAGCTTTCTTT.

The V gene is TRBV7-8, the J gene TRBJ2-7, with a tentative D call TRBD2 (5 bases). Germline V CDR1 and CDR2: SGHVS, FQNEAQ. Trimming took 6 bases from V and 5 from J, leaving 14 bases between them. This CDR3 contains 13 residues. The CDR3 coding sequence is TGTGCCAGCAGTCCCCCCGCGAGGGACGAGCAGTACTTC. This encodes CASSPPARDEQYF.

This chain uses TRBV29-1 with TRBJ1-1, with D unclear. The CDR3 is 12 amino acids. Germline V lookup: CDR1 SQVTM, CDR2 ANQGSEA. V lost 4 bases to trimming and J lost 1 base, with 7 bases between them. The DNA for the CDR3 is TGCAGCGTTGTAGGAGGGAACACTGAAGCTTTCTTT. Its protein is CSVVGGNTEAFF.

The V and J genes are TRBV19 and TRBJ1-4; TRBD1 matches at 10 bases. With V trimmed by 4 bases and J by 0 bases, 2 bases remained unmatched. CDR1 and CDR2 from the germline V gene are LNHDA and SQIVND (reference sequence). This CDR3 has 16 amino acids. The CDR3 is CASSRGQGATNEKLFF. Written as DNA, the CDR3 is TGTGCCAGTAGTAGAGGACAGGGGGCAACTAATGAAAAACTGTTTTTT.

This clone was observed a single time. The V gene is TRBV7-9, the J gene TRBJ2-2, with D perhaps being TRBD1 or TRBD2 (6 bases each). From germline, CDR1 is SEHNR and CDR2 FQNEAQ (reference sequence). V was pared by 3 bases and J by 5 bases, with 16 bases between. The length of the CDR3 is 16 residues. The CDR3 is CASSLPGLGTTGELFF. CDR3 DNA sequence: TGTGCCAGCAGCTTGCCGGGACTTGGGACAACCGGGGAGCTGTTTTTT.

The chain joins TRBV6-1 to TRBJ1-1, with D possibly TRBD1 on 5 matching bases. The CDR3 is made up of 13 amino acids. The germline V gene encodes CDR1 MNHNS and CDR2 SASEGT. The ends were cut back, 4 bases at V and 7 bases at J, with 13 bases in the middle. This chain's CDR3 is CASSGLRGNEAFF. The CDR3 region has the DNA TGTGCCAGCAGTGGACTCCGGGGGAATGAAGCTTTCTTT.

The chain uses TRBV30 and TRBJ2-4, with D unclear. The CDR3 loop spans 14 amino acids. Germline V CDR1 and CDR2: GTSNPN, SVGIG (reference sequence). V was trimmed by 3 bases and J by 0 bases, leaving 9 bases between them. The CDR3, as DNA: TGTGCCTGGAGCACCTTTTTAGCCAAAAACATTCAGTACTTC. It is translated as CAWSTFLAKNIQYF.

The V gene is TRBV7-2, the J gene TRBJ1-2; TRBD1 might be the D (5 bases). V was cut by 0 bases and J by 7 bases, with 18 bases left in between. Per the germline V gene, CDR1 is SGHTA and CDR2 is FQGNSA. The CDR3 contains 16 residues. Written as DNA, the CDR3 is TGTGCCAGCAGCTTAGCGTTTGGGGCCGGGACGAGTGGCTACACCTTC. Translating gives CASSLAFGAGTSGYTF.

The V gene is TRBV27, the J gene TRBJ1-2; maybe TRBD1 (5 bases). Trimming stripped 7 bases from V and 4 bases from J, with 19 bases between. CDR1 and CDR2 from the germline V gene are MNHEY and SMNVEV (reference sequence). This CDR3 contains 15 residues. The chain's CDR3 is CASTPSPLGGYGYTF. The CDR3 DNA is TGTGCCAGCACGCCCAGTCCCCTGGGGGGCTATGGCTACACCTTC.